The source of this T cell receptor beta chain is a study of T-cell reconstitution after alpha-beta-depleted transplantation in children. General observations from the study: After transplant, at about two months, alpha-beta T cells were reportedly derived from several hundred expanded graft clones.

A TCRbeta library incorporating unique molecular identifiers was prepared. TCRdb recomputed calls from the PCR reads with MiXCR, one row per CDR3 protein. Of some 600,000 distinct CDR3 sequences in the sample, over 10% are singletons; the top ten hold 2% to 2.5%. The V gene lost 3 bases and the J gene lost 5 bases, with 20 bases spanning the gap. Germline CDR1 reads LGHDT; CDR2 reads YNNKEL (reference sequence). CDR3 length equals 17 residues. A word on this clonotype: The target antigen is unknown.

The sequences come from PBMCs, mostly from graft donor cells, collected 360 days after TCRalphabeta/CD19-depleted stem cell transplant. This rearrangement joins TRBV3-1 to TRBJ2-1; possible D gene TRBD2, 6 bases. The receptor was derived from a male patient younger than 18 who had a stem cell transplant for acute myeloid leukemia, so the T cells may come from the graft donor. For the CDR3, the DNA is TGTGCCAGCAGCCATTTAGGAGGGCCTACCCTTAACAATGAGCAGTTCTTC. This sequence encodes CASSHLGGPTLNNEQFF.